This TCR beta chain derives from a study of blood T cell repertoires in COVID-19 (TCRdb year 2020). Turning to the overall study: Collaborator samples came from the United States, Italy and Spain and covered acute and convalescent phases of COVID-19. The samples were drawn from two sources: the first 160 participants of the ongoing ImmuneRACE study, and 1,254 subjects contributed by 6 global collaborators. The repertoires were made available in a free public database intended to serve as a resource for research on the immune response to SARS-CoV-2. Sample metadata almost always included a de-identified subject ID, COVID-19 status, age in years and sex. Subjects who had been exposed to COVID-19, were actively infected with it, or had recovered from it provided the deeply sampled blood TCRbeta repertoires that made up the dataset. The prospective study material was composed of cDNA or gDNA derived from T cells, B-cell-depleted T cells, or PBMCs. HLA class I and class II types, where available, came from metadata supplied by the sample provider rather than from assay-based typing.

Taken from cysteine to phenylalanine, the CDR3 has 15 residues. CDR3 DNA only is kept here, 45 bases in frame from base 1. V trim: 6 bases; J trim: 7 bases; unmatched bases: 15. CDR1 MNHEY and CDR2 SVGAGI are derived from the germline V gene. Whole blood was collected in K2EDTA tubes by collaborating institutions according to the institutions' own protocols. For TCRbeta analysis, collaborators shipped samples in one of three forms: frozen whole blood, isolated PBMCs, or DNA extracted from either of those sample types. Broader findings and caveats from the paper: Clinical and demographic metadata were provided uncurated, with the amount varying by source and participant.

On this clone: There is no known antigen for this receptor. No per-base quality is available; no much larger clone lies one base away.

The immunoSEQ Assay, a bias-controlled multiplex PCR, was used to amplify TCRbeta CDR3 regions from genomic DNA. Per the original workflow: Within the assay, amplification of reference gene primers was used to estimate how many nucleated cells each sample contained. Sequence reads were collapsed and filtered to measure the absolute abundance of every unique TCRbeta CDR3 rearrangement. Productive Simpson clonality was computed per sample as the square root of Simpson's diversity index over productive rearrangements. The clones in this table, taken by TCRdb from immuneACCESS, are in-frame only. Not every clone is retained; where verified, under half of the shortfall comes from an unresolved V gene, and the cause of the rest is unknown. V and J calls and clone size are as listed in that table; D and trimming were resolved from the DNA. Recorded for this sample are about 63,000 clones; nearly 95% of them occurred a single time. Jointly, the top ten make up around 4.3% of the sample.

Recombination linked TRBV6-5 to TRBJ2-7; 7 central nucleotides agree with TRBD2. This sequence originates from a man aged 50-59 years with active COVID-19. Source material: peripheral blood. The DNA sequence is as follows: TGTGCCAGCAGACCCGGGACTACTTTTGCCGGAGAGCAGTACTTC. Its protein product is CASRPGTTFAGEQYF.